Listed here is a single T cell receptor beta chain. The data belong to a study of cytomegalovirus exposure and HLA in healthy donors. The CDR3 is made up of 14 amino acids. The V and J ends lost 5 bases and 6 bases respectively, with 17 bases between them. Germline CDR1 reads LNHDA; CDR2 reads SQIVND (reference sequence). 60 Vbeta and 13 Jbeta primers were used in PCR. Assay: immunoSEQ multiplex PCR; the TCRdb copy retains only in-frame clones and omits some. Of over 100,000 clones in the sample, 55% to 65% were seen once. The source is a man in his forties in good health and CMV-seropositive. The sample consisted of PBMCs. This sequence joins TRBV19 and TRBJ2-7, with a weak D call TRBD1 (6 bases). The CDR3: CASSPSSTGLEQYF. The CDR3 nucleotides are TGTGCCAGTAGTCCGTCCTCCACAGGGCTCGAGCAGTACTTC.